This T cell receptor (beta chain) was documented in a study of cytotoxic CD8 clonotypes in ibrutinib-treated CLL. From germline, CDR1 is MNHEY and CDR2 SMNVEV (reference sequence). This CDR3 has 15 amino acids. V gave up 6 bases and J gave up 2 bases; unmatched junction bases: 10. This clone was recorded a few times. Measured with immunoSEQ multiplex PCR; TCRdb has only the in-frame clones, and not every one. The sample holds fewer than 150,000 clones, 84% seen once. Genomic DNA for TCR beta libraries, approximately 2.1 micrograms, came from cryopreserved PBMCs. The sequences come from PBMCs, collected after 24 months of ibrutinib treatment. The receptor's source is a human donor with chronic lymphocytic leukemia. The J gene is TRBJ2-7, the V gene TRBV27, with 7 bases matching TRBD1. The CDR3 here is CASSPMTGFTYEQYF. CDR3 bases: TGTGCCAGCAGCCCGATGACAGGGTTTACCTACGAGCAGTACTTC.